This T cell receptor beta chain comes out of a study of blood T cell repertoires in COVID-19. The assay was immunoSEQ multiplex PCR, and TCRdb's table has in-frame clones only and misses some. The profile covers 200,000 to 250,000 clones, with around 90% appearing a single time and about 6% taken by the ten largest. Input material: PBMCs or T cells enriched from blood (not recorded which). The clonotype was recovered from a woman aged 25-40 years with acute COVID-19.

CDR3 sequence reads: CASSFRVAGNEQFF. The CDR3 bases are TGTGCCAGCAGCTTCAGGGTTGCTGGGAATGAGCAGTTCTTC. The chain uses TRBV5-6 and TRBJ2-1, with D possibly being TRBD1 (5 bases). Germline-derived CDR1 and CDR2 are SGHDT and YYEEEE. CDR3 length: 14 residues. V was pared by 2 bases and J by 7 bases, with 13 bases between. Full variable domain (missing parts from reference TRBV5-6 and TRBJ2-1): DAGVTQSPTHLIKTRGQQVTLRCSPKSGHDTVSWYQQALGQGPQFIFQYYEEEERQRGNFPDRFSGHQFPNYSSELNVNALLLGDSALYLCASSFRVAGNEQFFGPGTRLTVL.